The 16 T cell receptor beta chains listed next were all sequenced from one sample in a study of T cells in Graves' hyperthyroidism and ophthalmopathy. The investigators amplified TCR beta CDR3 regions from RNA transcripts. A first-round RT-PCR of the TCR CDR3 used the HTBI primer set. Via MiXCR, TCRdb re-called the multiplex PCR reads, giving one row per CDR3 protein. The table lists some 300,000 distinct CDR3 sequences, 13% of them singletons. Sequencing used blood. Receptors originate from a woman aged 30 to 39 with Graves' hyperthyroidism that later progressed to Graves' ophthalmopathy.

This clonotype was observed at least ten times. V usage is TRBV6-1 and J usage is TRBJ1-2; D is ambiguous. CDR1 and CDR2 (germline): MNHNS, SASEGT. Trimming pared 5 bases from V and 8 bases from J, leaving 12 bases between. This CDR3 region has 12 residues. CDR3 in amino acids: CASSPDRSGYTF. Written as DNA, the CDR3 is TGTGCCAGCAGTCCGGACCGCTCGGGCTACACCTTC.

This clonotype has ten or more counts. The chain joins TRBV30 to TRBJ1-1; 8 bases are a match to TRBD1. Germline CDR1 and CDR2: GTSNPN and SVGIG (reference sequence). The CDR3 runs 16 residues. V lost 3 bases, J lost 3 bases, and 12 bases stayed unmatched. Here the CDR3 reads CAWSNPLGQGDTEAFF. The DNA for the CDR3 is TGTGCCTGGAGCAACCCCCTAGGACAGGGAGACACTGAAGCTTTCTTT.

There are a few counts of this clonotype. This chain uses TRBV5-4 with TRBJ2-3, with a tentative D call TRBD2 (7 bases). The germline V gene has CDR1 SGHNT and CDR2 YYREEE (reference sequence). V shed 7 bases and J shed 2 bases, with 17 bases lying between them. The CDR3 length is 15 residues. CDR3 amino acids: CASGGGYSSTDTQYF. CDR3 bases: TGTGCCAGCGGCGGGGGCTACTCCTCCACAGATACGCAGTATTTT.

The chain has TRBV3-1 and TRBJ1-1; tentatively, D is TRBD1 (5 bases). The CDR3 runs 15 residues. Germline-derived CDR1 and CDR2 are LGHDT and YNNKEL (reference sequence). V was cut by 3 bases and J by 1 base, with 12 bases left in between. The CDR3 sequence is CASSQGVWGNTEAFF. The DNA of the CDR3 is TGTGCCAGCAGCCAGGGGGTGTGGGGGAACACTGAAGCTTTCTTT.

This sequence joins TRBV6-5 and TRBJ1-1; no clear D gene. The CDR3 runs 14 residues. Trimming stripped 2 bases from V and 0 bases from J, with 7 bases between. CDR1 and CDR2 (germline): MNHEY, SVGAGI. The DNA of the CDR3 is TGTGCCAGCAGTTACAAGTATATGAACACTGAAGCTTTCTTT. It translates to CASSYKYMNTEAFF.

This clonotype was recorded at least ten times. V is TRBV30 and J is TRBJ1-5; D gene ambiguous. This CDR3 comprises 15 residues. Germline V CDR1 and CDR2: GTSNPN, SVGIG (reference sequence). The ends were cut back, 0 bases at V and 5 bases at J, with 14 bases in the middle. CDR3 in amino acids: CAWSVRSAVDQPQHF. DNA for the CDR3: TGTGCCTGGAGTGTACGCTCCGCCGTGGATCAGCCCCAGCATTTT.

To note about this clonotype: This may arise from a read error, as a much more abundant clone is one base away. The chain joins TRBV9 to TRBJ1-2; a weak D match, TRBD1 (5 bases). Germline-derived CDR1 and CDR2 are SGDLS and YYNGEE. CDR3 length: 16 amino acids. V was clipped by 3 bases and J by 4 bases, with 19 bases between them. CDR3 in amino acids: CASSATRDGFRYGYTF. The CDR3 coding sequence is TGTGCCAGCAGCGCGACCCGGGACGGATTCCGCTATGGCTACACCTTC.

This clonotype was picked up many times. CDR3 nucleotides: TGTGCCAGCAGTTCGGGGACACATGAGGGGGAGCTGTTTTTT. Amino acid sequence: CASSSGTHEGELFF. The gene calls are TRBV6-6 and TRBJ2-2; tentative D call: TRBD1 (6 bases). Germline V gene data show CDR1 as MNHNY and CDR2 as SVGAGI (reference sequence). Trimming removed 4 bases at V and 8 bases at J, with 14 bases between. The CDR3 length is 14 residues.

This clonotype has only one observation. A single base separates this from a much larger clone, so it may be a read error. This chain uses TRBV9 with TRBJ2-1, with 9 bases identical to TRBD2. The CDR3 covers 22 residues. Per the germline V gene, CDR1 is SGDLS and CDR2 is YYNGEE. Unmatched junction bases numbered 24, after V lost 0 bases and J lost 5 bases. In nucleotides, the CDR3 is TGTGCCAGCAGCGTAGGGGCCTTGGCGGGAGGGCCTTATCTACGGGCAAACAATGAGCAGTTCTTC. Its protein product is CASSVGALAGGPYLRANNEQFF. The variable domain in full, with the rest retrieved from reference TRBV9 and TRBJ2-1, is DSGVTQTPKHLITATGQRVTLRCSPRSGDLSVYWYQQSLDQGLQFLIQYYNGEERAKGNILERFSAQQFPDLHSELNLSSLELGDSALYFCASSVGALAGGPYLRANNEQFFGPGTRLTVL.

This clonotype has just a few counts. This chain joins TRBV9 and TRBJ1-5, with a weak D call TRBD1 (6 bases). The CDR3 is 14 amino acids. Germline assignment: CDR1 SGDLS and CDR2 YYNGEE. The V gene lost 0 bases and the J gene lost 3 bases, with 7 bases spanning the gap. This CDR3 reads CASSVGQDNQPQHF. The CDR3 nucleotides read TGTGCCAGCAGCGTAGGACAGGACAATCAGCCCCAGCATTTT.

This clonotype was seen ten or more times. V usage is TRBV6-1 and J usage is TRBJ2-5; 12 bases line up with TRBD1. There are 14 residues in the CDR3. Germline V lookup: CDR1 MNHNS, CDR2 SASEGT. V was pared by 3 bases and J by 7 bases, with 3 bases of the junction left unmatched. The CDR3 is CASSEGQGAWTQYF. CDR3 bases: TGTGCCAGCAGTGAGGGACAGGGGGCCTGGACCCAGTACTTC.

On this clonotype: Being one base from a much bigger clone, this may be a read error. V gene TRBV7-3 combines with J gene TRBJ2-3; 16 positions agree with TRBD2. V gave up 5 bases and J gave up 3 bases; unmatched junction bases: 14. Germline values: CDR1 SGHTA, CDR2 FQGTGA. The CDR3 is 20 amino acids. CDR3 DNA: TGTGCCAGCAGCCGCGCCGGGACTAGCGGGAGGGCCCCGGTGACAGATACGCAGTATTTT. Translation gives CASSRAGTSGRAPVTDTQYF.

This clonotype was seen many times. The V gene is TRBV9, the J gene TRBJ1-1; 8 bases line up with TRBD1. The length of the CDR3 is 15 residues. V shed 2 bases and J 2 bases; nucleotides not matched to a gene: 5. From germline, CDR1 is SGDLS and CDR2 YYNGEE. CDR3 nucleotide sequence: TGTGCCAGCAGCGTGACCTCAGGGGGCAACACTGAAGCTTTCTTT. Its translation is CASSVTSGGNTEAFF.

This clonotype was observed a few times. V usage is TRBV29-1 and J usage is TRBJ2-7; the match to TRBD1 covers 7 bases. The CDR3 runs to 13 residues. Germline V gene sequence: CDR1 SQVTM, CDR2 ANQGSEA. Trimming cost V 5 bases and J 3 bases; bases outside gene matches: 7. The CDR3 DNA is TGCAGCGTTAGAGGGGGCGCTTACTACGAGCAGTACTTC. This encodes CSVRGGAYYEQYF.

Ten or more counts support this clonotype. The gene calls are TRBV29-1 and TRBJ2-5, with D perhaps being TRBD1 or TRBD2 (5 bases each). This CDR3 has 13 residues. The V and J ends lost 6 bases and 3 bases respectively, with 14 bases between them. Germline V gene lookup returns CDR1 SQVTM and CDR2 ANQGSEA. The CDR3 bases are TGCAGCGTCCCGAGGGGCACTAAAGAGACCCAGTACTTC. The encoded protein is CSVPRGTKETQYF.

This clonotype was seen a handful of times. A much larger clone lies a single base off, so this may be a read error. The chain carries TRBV28 and TRBJ2-7, with a possible D match to TRBD1 (6 bases). This CDR3 has 16 residues. Trimming left V 3 bases short and J 3 bases short, with 18 bases between. CDR1 is MDHEN, CDR2 SYDVKM, per germline. The CDR3 loop reads CASSFPSTGSNYEQYF. CDR3 bases: TGTGCCAGCAGTTTCCCCTCGACAGGTTCCAACTACGAGCAGTACTTC.